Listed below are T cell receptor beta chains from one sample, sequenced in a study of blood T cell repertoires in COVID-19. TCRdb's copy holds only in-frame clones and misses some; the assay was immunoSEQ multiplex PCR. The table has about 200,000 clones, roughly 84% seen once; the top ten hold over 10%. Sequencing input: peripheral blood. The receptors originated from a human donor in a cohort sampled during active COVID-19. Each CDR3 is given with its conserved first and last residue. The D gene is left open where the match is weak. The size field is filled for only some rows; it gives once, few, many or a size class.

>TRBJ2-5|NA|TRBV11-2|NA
TGTGCCAGCAGCTCAGTAACAGGGTCGTACCAAGAGACCCAGTACTTC
CASSSVTGSYQETQYF
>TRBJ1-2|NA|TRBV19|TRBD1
TGTGCCAGTAGACACAGGGGATACGGCTACACCTTC
CASRHRGYGYTF
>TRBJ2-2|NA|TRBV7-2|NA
TGTGCCAGCAGCTTAGCGGCTAGCCCCGGGGAGCTGTTTTTT
CASSLAASPGELFF
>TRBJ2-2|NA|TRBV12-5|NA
TGTGCTAGTGTCAGCTCGCGGGTCACCGGGGAGCTGTTTTTT
CASVSSRVTGELFF
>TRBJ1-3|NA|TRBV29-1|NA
TGCAGCGTTGCGGACGGGACTCACACCATATATTTT
CSVADGTHTIYF
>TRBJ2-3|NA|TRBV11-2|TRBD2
TGTGCCAGCAGCTTCGGACTAGCGGGCAGTACAGATACGCAGTATTTT
CASSFGLAGSTDTQYF
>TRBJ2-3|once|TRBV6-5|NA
TGTGCCAGCCCCGCGCCCGGGAGCACAGATACGCAGTATTTT
CASPAPGSTDTQYF
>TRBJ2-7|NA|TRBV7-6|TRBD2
TGTGCCAGCAGCTTAACTAGCGGGACTGTTTACGAGCAGTACTTC
CASSLTSGTVYEQYF
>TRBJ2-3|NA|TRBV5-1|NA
TGCGCCAGCAGCTTTTTGGAGGGGGCAGGGACAGATACGCAGTATTTT
CASSFLEGAGTDTQYF
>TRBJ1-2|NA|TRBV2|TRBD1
TGTGCCAGCGGGGGACAGGGGGCGCAAGTATGGGGCTACACCTTC
CASGGQGAQVWGYTF
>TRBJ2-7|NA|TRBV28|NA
TGTGCCAGCAGTGCCTTGACAGGATTCTTCTTGGAGCAGTACTTC
CASSALTGFFLEQYF
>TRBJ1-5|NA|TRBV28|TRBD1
TGTGCCAGCAGTTTTGGAACAGGGGTCAGGGGCAATCAGCCCCAGCATTTT
CASSFGTGVRGNQPQHF
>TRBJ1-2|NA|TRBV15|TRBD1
TGTGCCACCAGCAGAGATACCATTTGGACAGGGCGGTATGGCTACACCTTC
CATSRDTIWTGRYGYTF
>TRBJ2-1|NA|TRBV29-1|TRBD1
TGCAGCGTTGAAACAGGGGCAAGCTCCTACAATGAGCAGTTCTTC
CSVETGASSYNEQFF
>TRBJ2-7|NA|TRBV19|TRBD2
TGTGCCAGTAGTATAGCCTCGACTAGCGGCAGCTCCTACGAGCAGTACTTC
CASSIASTSGSSYEQYF